These 19 T cell receptor beta chains were all obtained from the same sample, sequenced in a study of T-cell memory formation after mild COVID-19. TCRdb called the 5' RACE reads again in MiXCR, with one record for every CDR3 protein. This sample has 450,000 to 650,000 distinct CDR3 sequences, with roughly 22% found just once. Material for sequencing was PBMCs or a T cell subset sorted from them (not recorded which). These receptors were collected from an adult woman who had mild COVID-19 (a few samples of this study predate the infection). Cell type and time point are not known.

The V gene is TRBV12-3 or TRBV12-4, the J gene TRBJ1-4; no definite D call. This CDR3 comprises 14 residues. The V end was cut by 5 bases, the J end by 8 bases, with 15 bases between. The CDR3 spells CASSGTGNREKLFF. In DNA form, the CDR3 reads TGTGCCAGCAGTGGCACGGGGAATCGGGAAAAACTGTTTTTT.

This clonotype was detected a few times. The rearrangement uses TRBV7-3 and TRBJ1-2, with 9 positions matching TRBD1. The CDR3 length is 15 residues. V gave up 2 bases and J gave up 7 bases; unmatched junction bases: 8. The germline CDR1 and CDR2 sequences are SGHTA and FQGTGA. In DNA, the CDR3 is TGTGCCAGCAGCTTATCGGGACAGGGTCGACGTGGCTACACCTTC. Its translation: CASSLSGQGRRGYTF.

The gene calls are TRBV6-1 and TRBJ1-1, with 9 bases aligning to TRBD1. CDR1 and CDR2 from the germline V gene are MNHNS and SASEGT. This CDR3 is 16 amino acids long. V was pared by 6 bases and J by 2 bases, with 10 bases of the junction left unmatched. As DNA, the CDR3 is TGTGCCAGCAGATACCGTTGGACAGGGGTAAACACTGAAGCTTTCTTT. Amino acid sequence: CASRYRWTGVNTEAFF.

The chain has TRBV27 and TRBJ2-2, with TRBD1 matching 8 bases. The CDR3 loop spans 18 amino acids. Germline CDR1 reads MNHEY; CDR2 reads SMNVEV (reference sequence). Trimming took 6 bases from V and 7 from J; bases not matched to a gene: 19. The CDR3 DNA reads as TGTGCCAGCAGCCCCCCTTTAATGGCAGGGGGCCTTATCGGGGAGCTGTTTTTT. Residues: CASSPPLMAGGLIGELFF.

At least ten counts were recorded for this clonotype. V usage is TRBV7-9 and J usage is TRBJ2-1; 10 nucleotides match TRBD1. The CDR3 is made up of 16 amino acids. Germline V CDR1 and CDR2: SEHNR, FQNEAQ (reference sequence). Germline trimming cut 1 base from V and 9 bases from J; bases unmatched to any gene: 9. The CDR3: CASSLGETGGEAEQFF. The CDR3 nucleotides read TGTGCCAGCAGCTTAGGCGAGACAGGGGGCGAGGCTGAGCAGTTCTTC.

The rearrangement links TRBV6-4 to TRBJ2-3; 8 nucleotides agree with TRBD2. J lost 3 bases, V lost 6 bases, and 11 bases had no gene match. CDR3 size: 16 residues. From germline, CDR1 is MRHNA and CDR2 SNTAGT. The CDR3 DNA sequence: TGTGCCAGCAGCCAGTCCTTAGCGGGGAGGACAGATACGCAGTATTTT. Translation gives CASSQSLAGRTDTQYF.

The rearrangement uses TRBV7-9 and TRBJ2-3; D not certain. CDR3 length: 15 residues. Trimming removed 5 bases at V and 1 base at J, with 13 bases between. The germline CDR1 and CDR2 sequences are SEHNR and FQNEAQ (reference sequence). The CDR3 nucleotides read TGTGCCAGCAGCGCCTCAGAACCCCGCACAGATACGCAGTATTTT. The encoded protein is CASSASEPRTDTQYF.

This chain links TRBV12-3 or TRBV12-4 with TRBJ2-5; D is perhaps TRBD1 (6 bases). V shed 3 bases and J shed 0 bases, with 8 bases lying between them. The CDR3 totals 14 residues. The DNA of the CDR3 is TGTGCCAGCAGTTTTGACAGGCACCAAGAGACCCAGTACTTC. Its translation: CASSFDRHQETQYF.

The chain combines TRBV5-5 with TRBJ1-5; D remains ambiguous. The length of the CDR3 is 15 residues. With 0 bases removed from V and 3 bases from J, the gap between germline ends came to 10 bases. Germline V gives CDR1 SGHKS, CDR2 YYEKEE (reference sequence). CDR3 DNA sequence: TGTGCCAGCAGCTTGGGAGGGCCGGTCAATCAGCCCCAGCATTTT. Its protein is CASSLGGPVNQPQHF.

The chain joins TRBV20-1 to TRBJ2-3; the match to TRBD2 covers 11 bases. V was clipped by 0 bases and J by 5 bases; unmatched bases: 4. The CDR3 has 15 amino acids. Germline CDR1 is DFQATT and CDR2 is SNEGSKA (reference sequence). CDR3 residues: CSARETSGVGDTQYF. CDR3 sequence (DNA): TGCAGTGCTAGAGAGACTAGCGGGGTAGGAGATACGCAGTATTTT.

This clonotype was observed many times. This chain links TRBV27 with TRBJ1-1; no reliable D call. The V and J ends lost 6 bases and 1 base respectively, with 9 bases between them. Germline CDR1 and CDR2: MNHEY and SMNVEV (reference sequence). The CDR3 consists of 13 residues. CDR3 bases: TGTGCCAGCAGCCGCCTCGGGAACACTGAAGCTTTCTTT. Translation gives CASSRLGNTEAFF.

In its sample, this clonotype was seen a few times. V is TRBV12-3 or TRBV12-4 and J is TRBJ2-7; D unclear. The CDR3 runs 12 residues. V lost 6 bases to trimming and J lost 0 bases, with 6 bases between them. CDR3 sequence: CASRESSYEQYF. The CDR3 coding sequence is TGTGCCAGCAGGGAAAGCTCCTACGAGCAGTACTTC.

This clonotype showed up just a few times. The CDR3 DNA follows: TGTGCCAGCAGCCCCACGGGGGGGCCTGGCGAGCAGTACTTC. This codes for CASSPTGGPGEQYF. The V and J genes are TRBV9 and TRBJ2-7; 8 bases align to TRBD2. Germline lookup yields CDR1 SGDLS and CDR2 YYNGEE. There are 14 residues in the CDR3. The V gene end was trimmed by 4 bases and the J gene end by 6 bases; junction bases not matched to a gene: 9.

The rearrangement uses TRBV7-8 and TRBJ2-6; D could derive from TRBD1 or TRBD2 (6 bases each). Per germline, CDR1 SGHVS and CDR2 FQNEAQ. Trimming removed 5 bases at V and 9 bases at J, with 14 bases between. CDR3 size: 14 residues. CDR3 bases: TGTGCCAGCAGCCTAGGGGGACTCGTCAACGTCCTGACTTTC. The encoded protein is CASSLGGLVNVLTF.

This clonotype was picked up a small number of times. The J gene is TRBJ2-7, the V gene TRBV7-9; 7 bases match TRBD2. J was trimmed by 2 bases and V by 3 bases; bases with no gene match: 4. Germline CDR1 and CDR2: SEHNR and FQNEAQ (reference sequence). The CDR3 covers 14 residues. CDR3 amino acids: CASSFTSAAYEQYF. The CDR3 nucleotides are TGTGCCAGCAGCTTCACTAGCGCCGCCTACGAGCAGTACTTC.

The chain combines TRBV13 with TRBJ2-1; D unclear. V lost 1 base and J lost 2, with 6 bases in between. CDR3 size: 14 residues. CDR1 is PRHDT and CDR2 is FYEKMQ in the germline V gene (reference sequence). CDR3 sequence (DNA): TGTGCCAGCAGCTTAGTCAGCCCCTACAATGAGCAGTTCTTC. Translating it yields CASSLVSPYNEQFF.

The chain is built from TRBV5-1 and TRBJ1-1, with D uncertain. Germline V gene sequence: CDR1 SGHRS, CDR2 YFSETQ. This CDR3 contains 14 residues. V lost 0 bases and J lost 3, with 9 bases in between. The CDR3 spells CASSLERVDTEAFF. CDR3 bases: TGCGCCAGCAGCTTGGAAAGGGTTGACACTGAAGCTTTCTTT. Complete variable domain (other parts from reference TRBV5-1 and TRBJ1-1): KAGVTQTPRYLIKTRGQQVTLSCSPISGHRSVSWYQQTPGQGLQFLFEYFSETQRNKGNFPGRFSGRQFSNSRSEMNVSTLELGDSALYLCASSLERVDTEAFFGQGTRLTVV.

The rearrangement uses TRBV12-3 or TRBV12-4 and TRBJ1-2, with a tentative D call TRBD1 (5 bases). CDR3 length: 12 amino acids. Trimming shortened V by 6 bases and J by 8 bases, and 13 bases separated the two germline ends. The CDR3 DNA reads TGTGCCAGCAGGGGTTTGGGGGGGGGCTACACCTTC. This encodes CASRGLGGGYTF.

The chain recombines TRBV20-1 with TRBJ2-7; D possibly corresponds to TRBD2 (5 bases). Germline loops: CDR1 DFQATT, CDR2 SNEGSKA (reference sequence). Trimming cost V 2 bases and J 4 bases, with 12 bases left between them. The CDR3 has 13 amino acids. CDR3 region: CSARLLANYEQYF. The CDR3 DNA sequence: TGCAGTGCTAGACTGTTAGCGAATTACGAGCAGTACTTC.